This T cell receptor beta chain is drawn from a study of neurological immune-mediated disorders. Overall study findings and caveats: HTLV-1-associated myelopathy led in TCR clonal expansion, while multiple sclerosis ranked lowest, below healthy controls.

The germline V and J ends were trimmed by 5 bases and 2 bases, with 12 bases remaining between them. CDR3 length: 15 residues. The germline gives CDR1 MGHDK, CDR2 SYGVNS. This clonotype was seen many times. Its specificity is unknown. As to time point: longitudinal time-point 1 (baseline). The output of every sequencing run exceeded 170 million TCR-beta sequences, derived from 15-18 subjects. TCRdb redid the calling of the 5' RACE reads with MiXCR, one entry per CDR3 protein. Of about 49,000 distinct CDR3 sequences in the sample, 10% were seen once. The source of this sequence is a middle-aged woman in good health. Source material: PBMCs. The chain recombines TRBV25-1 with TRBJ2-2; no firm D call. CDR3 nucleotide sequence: TGTGCCAGCAGTCCTAACCTTTTTAACACCGGGGAGCTGTTTTTT. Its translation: CASSPNLFNTGELFF. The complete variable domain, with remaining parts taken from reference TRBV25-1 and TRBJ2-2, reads EADIYQTPRYLVIGTGKKITLECSQTMGHDKMYWYQQDPGMELHLIHYSYGVNSTEKGDLSSESTVSRIRTEHFPLTLESARPSHTSQYLCASSPNLFNTGELFFGEGSRLTVL.